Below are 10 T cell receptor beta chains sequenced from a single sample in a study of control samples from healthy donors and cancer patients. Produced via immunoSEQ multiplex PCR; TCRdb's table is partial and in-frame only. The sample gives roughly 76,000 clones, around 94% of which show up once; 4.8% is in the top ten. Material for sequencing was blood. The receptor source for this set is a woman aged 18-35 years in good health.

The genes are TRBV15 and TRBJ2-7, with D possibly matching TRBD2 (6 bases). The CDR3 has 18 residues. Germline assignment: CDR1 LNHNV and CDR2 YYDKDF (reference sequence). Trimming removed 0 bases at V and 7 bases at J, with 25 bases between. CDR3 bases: TGTGCCACCAGCAGAGATCGTGCGTATAGGGTCAGTGGGACTGAGCAGTACTTC. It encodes CATSRDRAYRVSGTEQYF.

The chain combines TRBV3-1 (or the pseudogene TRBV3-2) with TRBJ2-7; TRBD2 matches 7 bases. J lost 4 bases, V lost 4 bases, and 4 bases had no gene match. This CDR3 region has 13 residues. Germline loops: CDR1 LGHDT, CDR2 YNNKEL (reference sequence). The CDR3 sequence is CASSRGGGYEQYF. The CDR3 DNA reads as TGTGCCAGCAGCCGCGGGGGAGGGTACGAGCAGTACTTC.

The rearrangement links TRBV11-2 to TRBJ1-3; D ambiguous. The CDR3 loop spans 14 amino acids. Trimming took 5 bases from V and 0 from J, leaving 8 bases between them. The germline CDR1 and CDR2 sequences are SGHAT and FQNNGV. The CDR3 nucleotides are TGTGCCAGCAGCCCCGGGTACTCTGGAAACACCATATATTTT. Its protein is CASSPGYSGNTIYF.

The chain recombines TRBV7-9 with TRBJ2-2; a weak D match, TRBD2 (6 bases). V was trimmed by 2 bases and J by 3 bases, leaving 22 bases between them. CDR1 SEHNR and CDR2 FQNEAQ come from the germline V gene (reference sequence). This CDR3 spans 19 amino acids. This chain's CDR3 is CASSLNFAHKRAYTGELFF. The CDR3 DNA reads TGTGCCAGCAGCTTAAATTTTGCCCACAAGCGGGCCTACACCGGGGAGCTGTTTTTT.

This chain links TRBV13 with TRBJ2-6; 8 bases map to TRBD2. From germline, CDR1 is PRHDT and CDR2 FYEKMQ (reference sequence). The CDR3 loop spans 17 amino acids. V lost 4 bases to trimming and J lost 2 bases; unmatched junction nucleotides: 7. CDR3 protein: CASSSRGGAAGANVLTF. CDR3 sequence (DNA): TGTGCCAGCAGCTCCCGGGGGGGGGCAGCTGGGGCCAACGTCCTGACTTTC.

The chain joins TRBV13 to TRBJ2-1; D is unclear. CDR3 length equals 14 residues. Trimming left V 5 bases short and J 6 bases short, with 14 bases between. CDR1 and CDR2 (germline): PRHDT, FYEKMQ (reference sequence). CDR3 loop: CASSARSTSNEQFF. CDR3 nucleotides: TGTGCCAGCAGCGCACGGAGTACCTCCAATGAGCAGTTCTTC.

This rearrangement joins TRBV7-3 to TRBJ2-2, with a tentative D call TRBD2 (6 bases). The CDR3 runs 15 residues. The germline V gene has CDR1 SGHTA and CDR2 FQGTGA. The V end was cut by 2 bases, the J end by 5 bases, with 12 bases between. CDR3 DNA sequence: TGTGCCAGCAGCTTAGACGGGAGTGAAACCGGGGAGCTGTTTTTT. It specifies CASSLDGSETGELFF.

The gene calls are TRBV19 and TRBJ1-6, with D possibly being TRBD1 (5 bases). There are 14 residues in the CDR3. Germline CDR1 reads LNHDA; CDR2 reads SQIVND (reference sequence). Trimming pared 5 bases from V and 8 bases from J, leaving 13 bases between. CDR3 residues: CASSWNRNDSPLHF. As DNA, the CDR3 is TGTGCCAGTAGTTGGAACAGGAACGATTCACCCCTCCACTTT.

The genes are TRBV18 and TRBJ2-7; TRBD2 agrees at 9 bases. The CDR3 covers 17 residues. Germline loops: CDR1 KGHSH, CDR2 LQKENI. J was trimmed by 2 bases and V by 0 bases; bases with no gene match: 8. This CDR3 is CASSPPLGTSHTYEQYF. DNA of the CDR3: TGTGCCAGCTCACCACCCCTTGGGACTAGCCACACCTACGAGCAGTACTTC.

The CDR3 sequence is CASATRYEQYF. Here the CDR3 DNA reads TGTGCCAGCGCAACTCGTTACGAGCAGTACTTC. The V call is TRBV28, the J call TRBJ2-7; D gene unclear. Germline loops: CDR1 MDHEN, CDR2 SYDVKM. V was pared by 8 bases and J by 4 bases, with 9 bases between. The CDR3 has 11 amino acids. Supplemented by reference TRBV28 and TRBJ2-7, the full variable domain reads DVKVTQSSRYLVKRTGEKVFLECVQDMDHENMFWYRQDPGLGLRLIYFSYDVKMKEKGDIPEGYSVSREKKERFSLILESASTNQTSMYLCASATRYEQYFGPGTRLTVT.